A single T cell receptor (beta chain) is shown here with its context. What it recognizes is unknown. These data come from a study of cytotoxic CD8 clonotypes in ibrutinib-treated CLL. Study-level background: About 25 partial and 2 complete responses; at median roughly 68 months, around 15 remitted, roughly twelve progressed. There were, on average, about 250,000 productive templates and 80,000 to 100,000 productive rearrangements per sample.

The data were produced by immunoSEQ multiplex PCR, yet TCRdb's version contains in-frame clones alone and is incomplete. Of about 45,000 clones listed, 60% to 70% are singletons. Germline assignment: CDR1 MNHEY and CDR2 SMNVEV (reference sequence). V was cut by 8 bases and J by 3 bases, with 5 bases left in between. CDR3 length equals 10 residues. Points from the study as a whole: Ibrutinib response saw clonality rise, and progression saw it return toward baseline.

Roughly 2 micrograms of genomic DNA (from cryopreserved PBMCs) were used for TCR beta libraries. This TCR derives from a human donor with chronic lymphocytic leukemia. Source: PBMCs, taken after 24 months of ibrutinib treatment. The chain is built from TRBV27 and TRBJ2-7, with D unresolved. CDR3 sequence: CASGYYEQYF. As DNA, the CDR3 is TGTGCCAGCGGATACTACGAGCAGTACTTC.